Here is one T cell receptor (beta chain) with its context. The antigen remains undetermined. These data originate in a study of T cell responses to AZD1222 COVID-19 vaccine. The CDR3 contains 15 residues. Germline V gives CDR1 SGHDN, CDR2 FVKESK. V lost 4 bases and J lost 8, with 20 bases in between. Regarding the study as a whole: At baseline, seropositivity was found in only a handful of AZD1222 recipients. Compared with day 0, the breadth and depth of the Spike-specific TCR repertoire rose significantly after two doses of AZD1222. The donor group comprised mostly white British people and more females; the analysis possibly underestimated clonal diversity. Nearly half of spike-specific TCRs reportedly target variant regions that are unmutated in the B.1.351 and B.1.1.7 variants.

Method: immunoSEQ multiplex PCR; TCRdb's copy keeps in-frame clones and lacks some. This sample has 100,000 to 150,000 clones, with 75% to 90% found just once. The chain combines TRBV14 with TRBJ1-2; D remains unclear. The receptor comes from an adult in good health. Sequencing used peripheral blood, obtained on day 0 of AZD1222 vaccination. The CDR3 nucleotides are TGTGCCAGCAGCCCCCGGACGGCTCAGTGGCGAGGCTACACCTTC. Translated, it gives CASSPRTAQWRGYTF.